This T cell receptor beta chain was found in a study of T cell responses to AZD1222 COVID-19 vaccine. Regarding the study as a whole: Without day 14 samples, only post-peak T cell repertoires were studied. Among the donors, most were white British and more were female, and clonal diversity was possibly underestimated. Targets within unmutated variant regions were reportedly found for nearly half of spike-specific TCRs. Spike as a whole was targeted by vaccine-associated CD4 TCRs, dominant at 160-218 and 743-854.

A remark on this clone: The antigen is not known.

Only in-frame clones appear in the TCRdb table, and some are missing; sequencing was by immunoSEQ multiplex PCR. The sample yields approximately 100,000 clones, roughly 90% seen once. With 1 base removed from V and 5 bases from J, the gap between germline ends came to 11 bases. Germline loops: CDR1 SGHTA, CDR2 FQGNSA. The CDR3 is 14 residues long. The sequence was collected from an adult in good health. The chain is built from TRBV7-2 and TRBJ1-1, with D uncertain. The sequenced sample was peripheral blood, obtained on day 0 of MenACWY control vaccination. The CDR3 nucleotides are TGTGCCAGCAGCTTAGGGGCAGTCGGGACTGAAGCTTTCTTT. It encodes CASSLGAVGTEAFF.